The rows below give T cell receptor beta chains drawn from one sample of a study of T cell changes during pregnancy in multiple sclerosis. Profiled with immunoSEQ multiplex PCR; TCRdb holds only in-frame clones, not every one. The table records tens of thousands of clones, 92% of them present only once. The material was peripheral blood, obtained after pregnancy. All receptors come from a female donor in good health, enrolled as a control in a pregnancy study. CDR3s include the opening cysteine and the closing phenylalanine or tryptophan. The order of the fields is CDR3 protein, CDR3 DNA, J gene, clone size, V gene, D gene. The D gene is left open where the match is weak. The size field is filled for only some rows; it gives once, few, many or a size class.

CDR3aa: CASSPGGPGELNEQFF
CDR3nt: TGTGCCAGCAGCCCGGGAGGACCGGGGGAATTGAATGAGCAGTTCTTC
j_gene: TRBJ2-1
abundance: -
v_gene: TRBV28
d_gene: TRBD2

CDR3aa: CASSWGTENTEAFF
CDR3nt: TGTGCCAGCAGCTGGGGGACAGAGAACACTGAAGCTTTCTTT
j_gene: TRBJ1-1
abundance: -
v_gene: TRBV5-4
d_gene: TRBD1

CDR3aa: CASSIPDSYQPQHF
CDR3nt: TGTGCCAGTAGTATACCGGACAGCTATCAGCCCCAGCATTTT
j_gene: TRBJ1-5
abundance: -
v_gene: TRBV19
d_gene: -

CDR3aa: CASSYGYRAATGELFF
CDR3nt: TGTGCCAGCAGCTACGGCTACAGGGCAGCTACCGGGGAGCTGTTTTTT
j_gene: TRBJ2-2
abundance: once
v_gene: TRBV6-6
d_gene: -

CDR3aa: CAWSSGGGYTF
CDR3nt: TGTGCCTGGAGTTCGGGGGGCGGCTACACCTTC
j_gene: TRBJ1-2
abundance: -
v_gene: TRBV30
d_gene: -

CDR3aa: CASSPAAGSKETQYF
CDR3nt: TGTGCCAGCAGTCCCGCGGCGGGATCTAAAGAGACCCAGTACTTC
j_gene: TRBJ2-5
abundance: -
v_gene: TRBV28
d_gene: -

CDR3aa: CASSLGRLAGELFF
CDR3nt: TGTGCCAGCAGCTTAGGCCGGTTGGCCGGGGAGCTGTTTTTT
j_gene: TRBJ2-2
abundance: -
v_gene: TRBV13
d_gene: -

CDR3aa: CATGTGTSGGFYNEQFF
CDR3nt: TGTGCCACCGGGACGGGGACTAGCGGGGGTTTTTACAATGAGCAGTTCTTC
j_gene: TRBJ2-1
abundance: -
v_gene: TRBV28
d_gene: TRBD2

CDR3aa: CASSQWVGEKLFF
CDR3nt: TGCGCCAGCAGTCAATGGGTGGGCGAAAAACTGTTTTTT
j_gene: TRBJ1-4
abundance: -
v_gene: TRBV5-1
d_gene: -

CDR3aa: CASSQYLGGESYNSPLHF
CDR3nt: TGCGCCAGCAGCCAATACCTGGGAGGAGAAAGTTATAATTCACCCCTCCACTTT
j_gene: TRBJ1-6
abundance: -
v_gene: TRBV4-3
d_gene: -

CDR3aa: CARHPITRFQQGTQETQYF
CDR3nt: TGTGCCAGACACCCAATTACCCGCTTCCAACAGGGAACGCAGGAGACCCAGTACTTC
j_gene: TRBJ2-5
abundance: once
v_gene: TRBV28
d_gene: -

CDR3aa: CASSQNRTGREAQYF
CDR3nt: TGCGCCAGCAGTCAAAACCGGACAGGAAGAGAGGCCCAGTACTTC
j_gene: TRBJ2-5
abundance: -
v_gene: TRBV23-1
d_gene: TRBD1

CDR3aa: CATSRGALNEKLFF
CDR3nt: TGTGCCACCAGCAGAGGGGCACTTAACGAAAAACTGTTTTTT
j_gene: TRBJ1-4
abundance: -
v_gene: TRBV15
d_gene: -

CDR3aa: CASSAGTGEKLFF
CDR3nt: TGTGCCAGCAGCGCTGGGACAGGTGAAAAACTGTTTTTT
j_gene: TRBJ1-4
abundance: -
v_gene: TRBV9
d_gene: TRBD1

CDR3aa: CASSLPLGGGYNEQFF
CDR3nt: TGTGCCAGCAGTTTACCATTGGGCGGGGGATACAATGAGCAGTTCTTC
j_gene: TRBJ2-1
abundance: -
v_gene: TRBV28
d_gene: TRBD2

CDR3aa: CASSQEGGTGGDTQYF
CDR3nt: TGCGCCAGCAGCCAAGAAGGGGGGACAGGGGGCGATACGCAGTATTTT
j_gene: TRBJ2-3
abundance: few
v_gene: TRBV4-1
d_gene: TRBD1

CDR3aa: CASSFAQGRYNGYTF
CDR3nt: TGTGCCAGCAGTTTTGCGCAGGGAAGGTATAATGGCTACACCTTC
j_gene: TRBJ1-2
abundance: -
v_gene: TRBV28
d_gene: -

CDR3aa: CASSLGAGGQPQHF
CDR3nt: TGTGCCAGCAGCTTAGGTGCAGGGGGCCAGCCCCAGCATTTT
j_gene: TRBJ1-5
abundance: -
v_gene: TRBV7-2
d_gene: TRBD1

CDR3aa: CASSPRDSPYYGYTF
CDR3nt: TGTGCCAGCAGTCCCCGGGACAGTCCCTACTATGGCTACACCTTC
j_gene: TRBJ1-2
abundance: -
v_gene: TRBV28
d_gene: TRBD1

CDR3aa: CASSDVGDSSTDTQYF
CDR3nt: TGTGCCAGCAGTGACGTCGGGGACTCTAGCACAGATACGCAGTATTTT
j_gene: TRBJ2-3
abundance: -
v_gene: TRBV6-4
d_gene: -

CDR3aa: CASSERLLQGAGEKLFF
CDR3nt: TGCGCCAGCAGCGAGCGCCTACTACAGGGGGCAGGAGAAAAACTGTTTTTT
j_gene: TRBJ1-4
abundance: -
v_gene: TRBV5-1
d_gene: TRBD1

CDR3aa: CASSFYGLAGRDTQYF
CDR3nt: TGCGCCAGCAGCTTCTATGGACTAGCGGGAAGAGATACGCAGTATTTT
j_gene: TRBJ2-3
abundance: -
v_gene: TRBV5-1
d_gene: TRBD2

CDR3aa: CASSEGGTGGNEQFF
CDR3nt: TGTGCCAGCAGTGAGGGGGGGACAGGAGGCAATGAGCAGTTCTTC
j_gene: TRBJ2-1
abundance: -
v_gene: TRBV6-4
d_gene: -

CDR3aa: CSVGQGTDTQYF
CDR3nt: TGCAGCGTTGGGCAGGGCACAGATACGCAGTATTTT
j_gene: TRBJ2-3
abundance: -
v_gene: TRBV29-1
d_gene: -

CDR3aa: CASSAGGGFGEQFF
CDR3nt: TGTGCCAGCTCGGCGGGAGGCGGTTTTGGTGAGCAGTTCTTC
j_gene: TRBJ2-1
abundance: once
v_gene: TRBV9
d_gene: TRBD2

CDR3aa: CATSREAGGSDTQYF
CDR3nt: TGTGCCACCAGCAGAGAAGCGGGAGGTTCAGATACGCAGTATTTT
j_gene: TRBJ2-3
abundance: -
v_gene: TRBV15
d_gene: TRBD2

CDR3aa: CASSHPVVGTDTQYF
CDR3nt: TGTGCCAGCAGTCATCCCGTAGTGGGCACAGATACGCAGTATTTT
j_gene: TRBJ2-3
abundance: -
v_gene: TRBV2
d_gene: -

CDR3aa: CASSESEDSGNTIYF
CDR3nt: TGCGCCAGCAGTGAGTCCGAGGACTCTGGAAACACCATATATTTT
j_gene: TRBJ1-3
abundance: -
v_gene: TRBV10-1
d_gene: -

CDR3aa: CAISEGTRETQYF
CDR3nt: TGTGCCATCAGTGAAGGGACAAGGGAGACCCAGTACTTC
j_gene: TRBJ2-5
abundance: once
v_gene: TRBV10-3
d_gene: -

CDR3aa: CASSQGTNTGELFF
CDR3nt: TGTGCCAGCTCACAGGGGACGAACACCGGGGAGCTGTTTTTT
j_gene: TRBJ2-2
abundance: -
v_gene: TRBV18
d_gene: -

CDR3aa: CASRSGSYNEQFF
CDR3nt: TGCGCCAGCAGGAGCGGATCCTACAATGAGCAGTTCTTC
j_gene: TRBJ2-1
abundance: -
v_gene: TRBV10-2
d_gene: -

CDR3aa: CASSESLAIPLAKNIQYF
CDR3nt: TGTGCCAGCAGTGAATCCCTCGCGATCCCTCTAGCCAAAAACATTCAGTACTTC
j_gene: TRBJ2-4
abundance: -
v_gene: TRBV2
d_gene: -

CDR3aa: CAIRSGQLNEKLFF
CDR3nt: TGTGCCATCAGGTCCGGACAGCTAAATGAAAAACTGTTTTTT
j_gene: TRBJ1-4
abundance: once
v_gene: TRBV10-3
d_gene: -

CDR3aa: CASSLRQGGGETQYF
CDR3nt: TGTGCCAGCAGCCTCCGACAGGGTGGGGGAGAGACCCAGTACTTC
j_gene: TRBJ2-5
abundance: once
v_gene: TRBV11-2
d_gene: TRBD1

CDR3aa: CASRPGTGGTQYF
CDR3nt: TGTGCCAGCAGGCCCGGGACGGGAGGTACGCAGTATTTT
j_gene: TRBJ2-3
abundance: -
v_gene: TRBV7-2
d_gene: TRBD2

CDR3aa: CASSSGTGDTEAFF
CDR3nt: TGCGCCAGCAGCTCCGGGACAGGGGACACTGAAGCTTTCTTT
j_gene: TRBJ1-1
abundance: -
v_gene: TRBV5-1
d_gene: TRBD1

CDR3aa: CASSLSAGGNPPGYEQYF
CDR3nt: TGTGCCAGCAGCCTTTCTGCGGGAGGGAACCCCCCCGGGTACGAGCAGTACTTC
j_gene: TRBJ2-7
abundance: -
v_gene: TRBV11-2
d_gene: TRBD2

CDR3aa: CASSTGQGNYGYTF
CDR3nt: TGTGCCAGCAGCACAGGACAGGGGAACTATGGCTACACCTTC
j_gene: TRBJ1-2
abundance: -
v_gene: TRBV9
d_gene: TRBD1

CDR3aa: CASSPSQGSGPGETQYF
CDR3nt: TGTGCCAGCTCACCATCACAGGGTTCGGGCCCAGGGGAGACCCAGTACTTC
j_gene: TRBJ2-5
abundance: -
v_gene: TRBV18
d_gene: -

CDR3aa: CASAGIAYNEQFF
CDR3nt: TGTGCCAGCGCGGGGATCGCCTACAATGAGCAGTTCTTC
j_gene: TRBJ2-1
abundance: -
v_gene: TRBV2
d_gene: -

CDR3aa: CASSVAGGPYEQYF
CDR3nt: TGTGCCAGCAGCGTAGCGGGAGGTCCCTACGAGCAGTACTTC
j_gene: TRBJ2-7
abundance: once
v_gene: TRBV7-2
d_gene: TRBD2

CDR3aa: CASRPSGGAIDTQYF
CDR3nt: TGTGCCAGCAGGCCTAGCGGGGGGGCAATAGATACGCAGTATTTT
j_gene: TRBJ2-3
abundance: once
v_gene: TRBV6-4
d_gene: TRBD2

CDR3aa: CASSYGQDTEAFF
CDR3nt: TGTGCCAGCAGCTACGGACAGGACACTGAAGCTTTCTTT
j_gene: TRBJ1-1
abundance: -
v_gene: TRBV7-2
d_gene: TRBD1

CDR3aa: CASSSETQYF
CDR3nt: TGTGCCAGCAGCTCGGAGACCCAGTACTTC
j_gene: TRBJ2-5
abundance: -
v_gene: TRBV6-6
d_gene: -

CDR3aa: CASRPAIDRVSTDTQYF
CDR3nt: TGTGCCAGTAGACCAGCGATTGACAGGGTTAGTACAGATACGCAGTATTTT
j_gene: TRBJ2-3
abundance: -
v_gene: TRBV19
d_gene: TRBD1

CDR3aa: CASSASGRGDNEQFF
CDR3nt: TGTGCCAGCAGCGCTAGCGGGAGAGGAGATAATGAGCAGTTCTTC
j_gene: TRBJ2-1
abundance: -
v_gene: TRBV7-3
d_gene: TRBD2

CDR3aa: CASSLELGLAGGRDTQYF
CDR3nt: TGCGCCAGCAGCTTGGAGCTAGGACTAGCGGGGGGGCGCGATACGCAGTATTTT
j_gene: TRBJ2-3
abundance: -
v_gene: TRBV5-1
d_gene: TRBD2